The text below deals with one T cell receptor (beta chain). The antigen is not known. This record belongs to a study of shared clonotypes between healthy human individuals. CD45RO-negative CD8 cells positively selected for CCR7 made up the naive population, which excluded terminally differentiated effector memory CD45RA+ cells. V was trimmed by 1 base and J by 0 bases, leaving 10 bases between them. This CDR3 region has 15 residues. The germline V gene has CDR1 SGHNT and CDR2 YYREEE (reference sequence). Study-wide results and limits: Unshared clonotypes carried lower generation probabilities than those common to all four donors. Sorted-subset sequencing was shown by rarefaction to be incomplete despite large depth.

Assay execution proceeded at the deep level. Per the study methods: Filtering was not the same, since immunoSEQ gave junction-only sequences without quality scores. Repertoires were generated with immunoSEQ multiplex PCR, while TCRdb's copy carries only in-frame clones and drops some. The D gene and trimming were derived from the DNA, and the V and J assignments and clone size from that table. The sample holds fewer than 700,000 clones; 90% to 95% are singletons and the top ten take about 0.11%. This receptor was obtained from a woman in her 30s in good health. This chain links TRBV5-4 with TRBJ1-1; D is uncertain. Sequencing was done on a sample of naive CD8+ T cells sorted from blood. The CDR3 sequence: CASSLSTYMNTEAFF. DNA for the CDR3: TGTGCCAGCAGCTTGAGTACATATATGAACACTGAAGCTTTCTTT.